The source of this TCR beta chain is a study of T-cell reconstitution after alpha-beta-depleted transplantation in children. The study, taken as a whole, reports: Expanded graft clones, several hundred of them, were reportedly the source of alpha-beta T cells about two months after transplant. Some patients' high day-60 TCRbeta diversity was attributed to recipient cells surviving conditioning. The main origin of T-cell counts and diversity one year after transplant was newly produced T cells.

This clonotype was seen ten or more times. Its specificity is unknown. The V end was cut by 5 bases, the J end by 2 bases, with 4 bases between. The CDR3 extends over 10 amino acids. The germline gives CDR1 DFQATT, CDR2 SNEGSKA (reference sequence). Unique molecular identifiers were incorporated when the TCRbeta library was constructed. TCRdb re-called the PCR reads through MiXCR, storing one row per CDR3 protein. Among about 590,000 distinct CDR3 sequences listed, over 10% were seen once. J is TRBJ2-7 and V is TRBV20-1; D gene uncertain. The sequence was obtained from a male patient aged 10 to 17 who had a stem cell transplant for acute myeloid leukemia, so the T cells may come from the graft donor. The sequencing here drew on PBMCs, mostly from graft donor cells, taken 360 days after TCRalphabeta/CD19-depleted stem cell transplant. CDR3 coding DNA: TGCAGTGCTCCGCCCTACGAGCAGTACTTC. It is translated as CSAPPYEQYF.